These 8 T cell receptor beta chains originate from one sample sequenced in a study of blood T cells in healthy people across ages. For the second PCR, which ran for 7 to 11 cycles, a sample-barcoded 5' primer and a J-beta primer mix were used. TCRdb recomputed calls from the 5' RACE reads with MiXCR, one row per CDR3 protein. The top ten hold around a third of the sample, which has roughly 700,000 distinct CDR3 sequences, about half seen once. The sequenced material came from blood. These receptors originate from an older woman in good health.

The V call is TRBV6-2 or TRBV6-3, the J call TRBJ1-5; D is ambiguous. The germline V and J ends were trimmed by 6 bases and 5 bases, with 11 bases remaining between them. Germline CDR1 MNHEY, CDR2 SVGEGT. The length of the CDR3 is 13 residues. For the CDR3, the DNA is TGTGCCAGCAGGGAATTATCCCATCAGCCCCAGCATTTT. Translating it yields CASRELSHQPQHF.

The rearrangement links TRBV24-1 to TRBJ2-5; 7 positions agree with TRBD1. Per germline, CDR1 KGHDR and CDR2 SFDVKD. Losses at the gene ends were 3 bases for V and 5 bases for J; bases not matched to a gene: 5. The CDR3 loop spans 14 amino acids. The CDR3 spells CATSDLQGVETQYF. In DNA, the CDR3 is TGTGCCACCAGTGATCTCCAGGGGGTGGAGACCCAGTACTTC.

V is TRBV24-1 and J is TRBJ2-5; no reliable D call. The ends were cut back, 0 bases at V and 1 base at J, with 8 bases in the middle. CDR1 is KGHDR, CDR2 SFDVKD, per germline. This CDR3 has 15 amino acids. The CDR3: CATSDLRGSQETQYF. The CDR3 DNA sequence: TGTGCCACCAGTGATTTGCGTGGCAGCCAAGAGACCCAGTACTTC.

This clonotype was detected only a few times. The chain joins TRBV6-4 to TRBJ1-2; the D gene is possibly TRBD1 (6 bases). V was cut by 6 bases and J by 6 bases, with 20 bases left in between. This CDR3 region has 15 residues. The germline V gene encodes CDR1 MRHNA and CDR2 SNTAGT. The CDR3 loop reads CASSLPRDTGDGYTF. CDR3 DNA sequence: TGTGCCAGCAGCCTTCCCCGGGACACGGGAGATGGCTACACCTTC.

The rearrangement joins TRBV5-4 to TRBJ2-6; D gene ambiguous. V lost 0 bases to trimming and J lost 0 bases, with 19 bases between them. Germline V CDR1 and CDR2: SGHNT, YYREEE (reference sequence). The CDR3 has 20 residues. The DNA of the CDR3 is TGTGCCAGCAGCTTGGCTCAAGGAGTCCCAGCTCTCTCTGGGGCCAACGTCCTGACTTTC. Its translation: CASSLAQGVPALSGANVLTF.

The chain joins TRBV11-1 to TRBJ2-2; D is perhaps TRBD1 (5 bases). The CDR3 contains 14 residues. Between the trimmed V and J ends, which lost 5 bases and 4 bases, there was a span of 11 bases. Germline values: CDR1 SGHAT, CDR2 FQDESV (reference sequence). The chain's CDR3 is CASSHGQGTGELFF. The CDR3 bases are TGTGCCAGCAGCCATGGGCAGGGCACCGGGGAGCTGTTTTTT.

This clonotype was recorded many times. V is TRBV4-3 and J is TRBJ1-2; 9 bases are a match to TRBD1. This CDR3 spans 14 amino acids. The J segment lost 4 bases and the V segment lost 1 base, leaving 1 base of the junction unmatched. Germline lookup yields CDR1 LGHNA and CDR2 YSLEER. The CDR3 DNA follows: TGCGCCAGCAGCCAAGGGACAGGGGCCTATGGCTACACCTTC. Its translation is CASSQGTGAYGYTF.

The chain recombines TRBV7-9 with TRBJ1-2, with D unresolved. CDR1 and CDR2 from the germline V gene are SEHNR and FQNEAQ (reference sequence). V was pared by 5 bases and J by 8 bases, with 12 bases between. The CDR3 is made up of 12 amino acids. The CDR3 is CASSQVREGYTF. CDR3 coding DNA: TGTGCCAGCAGCCAAGTTAGGGAGGGCTACACCTTC.